The sequence of this T cell receptor (beta chain) was determined in a study of T-cell memory formation after mild COVID-19 (dated by TCRdb to about 2021). The study in broad terms: TCR sequence clusters from the two donors were found to be largely donor specific. In a couple of donors, T-cell clones that expanded and contracted after mild COVID-19 were tracked by sequencing TCRalpha and TCRbeta repertoires over time. The cohort was made up of two young adult volunteers, one female and one male, who were previously healthy.

A few counts support this clonotype. The antigen this receptor binds is unknown. Base-call qualities are not available, and no considerably larger clone is one nucleotide away. The listed sequencing device is Illumina NovaSeq 6000. TCRalpha and TCRbeta cDNA libraries were built by 5'RACE with constant-segment primers, adding sample barcodes and unique molecular identifiers. Trizol reagent was used to extract RNA from every sample. Library amplification was performed in two PCR steps, and a second sample barcode and Illumina TruSeq adapters were introduced in the second step. Sequencing of libraries was performed on an Illumina NovaSeq with 2 x 150 bp paired-end reads. On the study's bioinformatics: Demultiplexing of reads and collapsing into UMI-guided consensus sequences were performed with migec v1.2.7. Using mixcr v2.1.11, UMI consensuses were aligned to TRA and TRB V and J templates and then assembled into clonotypes. Expanded or contracted clonotypes were those called significant by both edgeR and NoisET, with noise models trained on biological replicates. For edgeR calls, the cutoffs were a false discovery rate-adjusted p below 0.01 and a log2 fold-change threshold of 1. As an exploratory analysis of dynamics, PCA with hierarchical clustering was applied to max-normalized trajectories of the 1000 most abundant clonotypes. Each responding clone was given a CD4 or CD8 phenotype based on the CD4+ and CD8+ repertoires, which had been sequenced separately. TCRdb applied fastp at Q25 and MiXCR to the public reads, then kept only in-frame beta chains. Entries that share a CDR3 protein sequence are merged under the most common genes and DNA. The V and J calls shown here were made by TCRdb, not taken from the authors' results. The sample has around 49,000 distinct CDR3 sequences on record, 25% to 30% of them singletons. Just under 45% of the sample lies in the top ten.

Results the study describes overall, beyond this receptor: Balanced CD4/CD8 phenotypes were observed for clones contracting from day 15 to 85, whereas a bias towards CD4+ was observed for a second wave of clones expanding from day 15 to 37. Whether the second-wave clones peaking on day 37 were SARS-CoV-2 specific was not confirmed. Contracting CD4+ clones were located mainly in the CM and EM memory subsets, whereas CD8+ clones were found to be enriched in EMRA. Some responding clones were detected in pre-infection memory, suggesting pre-existing cross-reactive memory T cells joined the SARS-CoV-2 response. Only a couple of mild cases were covered in the study, and larger cohorts including severe cases with pre-infection samples were considered necessary.

Ficoll-Paque density gradient centrifugation was the method used to isolate PBMCs. The CDR3 numbers 15 residues from cysteine through phenylalanine. Left in the record is the CDR3 DNA by itself, 45 bases read in frame from the first base. V loses 5 bases at its end and J loses 4 bases; junction bases beyond the gene matches: 7. CDR1 and CDR2, looked up from the germline V gene, are SGHAT and FQNNGV. Sequenced material: PBMCs or a T cell subset sorted from them (not recorded which). The chain joins TRBV11-2 to TRBJ2-4, with 8 central nucleotides matching TRBD2. The clonotype comes from a man younger than 35 who had mild COVID-19 (a few samples of this study predate the infection). The sample titles of this study are shuffled in the database, so cell type and time point are left out; the donor was told from shared clones. In nucleotide form, the sequence is TGTGCCAGCAGCCTCGGGCAGCGGGGGAAAAACATTCAGTACTTC. Translated, this is CASSLGQRGKNIQYF.